The 16 T cell receptor beta chains in this list originate from one sample, sequenced in a study of blood T cell repertoires in COVID-19. Produced via immunoSEQ multiplex PCR; TCRdb's table is partial and in-frame only. The sample contains approximately 100,000 clones, roughly 82% of which appear only once. The material sequenced was peripheral blood. The receptors originated from a man between 60 and 75 years old with acute or convalescent COVID-19.

This sequence joins TRBV4-1 and TRBJ2-1, with 9 bases that match TRBD1. This CDR3 contains 20 residues. Germline CDR1 and CDR2: MGHRA and YSYEKL. V was clipped by 3 bases and J by 3 bases; unmatched bases: 18. CDR3 sequence (DNA): TGCGCCAGCAGCCATCCCGGGACAGGGAACAAGCAACGCCTCTACAATGAGCAGTTCTTC. It is translated as CASSHPGTGNKQRLYNEQFF.

This clone was seen only a few times. The chain uses TRBV6-2 or TRBV6-3 and TRBJ1-5; D is possibly TRBD1 (6 bases). The CDR3 contains 14 residues. Germline assignment: CDR1 MNHEY and CDR2 SVGEGT. Trimming took 4 bases from V and 6 from J, leaving 13 bases between them. The CDR3, as DNA: TGTGCCAGCAGTTCTTACAGGGTACCTCAGCCCCAGCATTTT. As protein: CASSSYRVPQPQHF.

This chain connects TRBV7-6 to TRBJ2-3, with a tentative D call TRBD2 (5 bases). Germline loops: CDR1 SGHVS, CDR2 FNYEAQ. V dropped 2 bases and J dropped 1 base, with 13 bases sitting between them. The CDR3 totals 16 residues. The CDR3 bases are TGTGCCAGCAGCTTAAGGAGGAGCTCAGGCACAGATACGCAGTATTTT. Residues: CASSLRRSSGTDTQYF.

CDR3 residues: CASSPSEGANTEAFF. The CDR3 region has the DNA TGTGCCAGCTCACCAAGTGAGGGGGCGAACACTGAAGCTTTCTTT. The chain links TRBV18 to TRBJ1-1; TRBD1 agrees at 7 bases. CDR1 and CDR2 from the germline V gene are KGHSH and LQKENI. The CDR3 covers 15 residues. With 2 bases clipped from V and 1 base from J, the junction kept 4 bases outside the gene matches.

The chain employs TRBV28 and TRBJ2-7; tentative D call: TRBD1 (6 bases). The length of the CDR3 is 16 residues. The V gene's germline CDR1 is MDHEN and CDR2 SYDVKM. Deletions cut 6 bases from V and 2 bases from J, with 20 bases between. The CDR3 region has the DNA TGTGCCAGCAGCTCCCTGGTGACAGGCGGCGCCTACGAGCAGTACTTC. Its protein product is CASSSLVTGGAYEQYF.

The rearrangement links TRBV28 to TRBJ2-2; a possible D gene is TRBD2 (5 bases). Germline V CDR1 and CDR2: MDHEN, SYDVKM. The CDR3 sequence is 16 residues long. V lost 3 bases to trimming and J lost 0 bases, with 11 bases between them. This CDR3 reads CASSLAGLTNTGELFF. Written as DNA, the CDR3 is TGTGCCAGCAGTTTGGCGGGCCTGACGAACACCGGGGAGCTGTTTTTT.

J is TRBJ2-5 and V is TRBV7-9; tentative D call: TRBD1 (6 bases). V was trimmed by 6 bases and J by 9 bases, leaving 17 bases between them. The CDR3 consists of 13 residues. Looked up from germline, CDR1 is SEHNR and CDR2 is FQNEAQ (reference sequence). The CDR3 reads CASSRNSGVAQYF. CDR3 bases: TGTGCCAGCAGTCGCAATTCAGGGGTGGCCCAGTACTTC.

This chain connects TRBV6-5 to TRBJ2-7; 7 bases map to TRBD1. V was clipped by 7 bases and J by 2 bases; unmatched bases: 5. Germline CDR1 and CDR2: MNHEY and SVGAGI. The CDR3 length is 13 residues. The CDR3 DNA sequence: TGTGCCAGCAAGAGGGGGCCCGCCTACGAGCAGTACTTC. Encoded protein: CASKRGPAYEQYF.

The chain combines TRBV4-1 with TRBJ1-5; weak D call: TRBD1 (5 bases). Trimming left V 1 base short and J 7 bases short, with 23 bases between. The CDR3 length is 18 residues. Germline lookup yields CDR1 MGHRA and CDR2 YSYEKL. The CDR3, as DNA: TGCGCCAGCAGCCAAGCAGGAGGGACTCAACCCTTGGGGCAGCCCCAGCATTTT. Its protein product is CASSQAGGTQPLGQPQHF.

V is TRBV18 and J is TRBJ2-1, with 9 bases that match TRBD2. This CDR3 contains 15 residues. The germline CDR1 and CDR2 sequences are KGHSH and LQKENI. V dropped 0 bases and J dropped 8; count of bases not matched to a gene: 5. The CDR3 DNA reads as TGTGCCAGCTCACCACCTTTAGCGGGAGAAGATGAGCAGTTCTTC. Encoded protein: CASSPPLAGEDEQFF.

This chain links TRBV2 with TRBJ2-3, with no clear D. The germline V gene has CDR1 SNHLY and CDR2 FYNNEI. CDR3 length: 11 residues. The V and J ends lost 6 bases and 8 bases respectively, with 9 bases between them. The CDR3 region has the DNA TGTGCCAGCAGCGCCCCGGGTACGCAGTATTTT. It translates to CASSAPGTQYF.

The gene calls are TRBV5-1 and TRBJ2-4; D call uncertain. V was shortened by 5 bases and J by 6 bases, with 9 bases between the two germline ends. The length of the CDR3 is 12 residues. The germline CDR1 and CDR2 sequences are SGHRS and YFSETQ. CDR3 loop: CASSAETNIQYF. CDR3 sequence (DNA): TGCGCCAGCAGTGCGGAGACAAACATTCAGTACTTC.

The chain carries TRBV3-1 (or the pseudogene TRBV3-2) and TRBJ2-7; no reliable D call. CDR1 is LGHDT and CDR2 is YNNKEL in the germline V gene (reference sequence). The CDR3 is 12 residues long. V was pared by 1 base and J by 4 bases, with 5 bases between. Written as DNA, the CDR3 is TGTGCCAGCAGCCAAGGGCAGTACGAGCAGTACTTC. As protein: CASSQGQYEQYF.

This clone was recorded only once. The chain couples TRBV3-1 (or the pseudogene TRBV3-2) to TRBJ1-5; D is uncertain. V lost 4 bases and J 6 bases, leaving 10 bases between the germline ends. CDR1 is LGHDT and CDR2 is YNNKEL in the germline V gene (reference sequence). The CDR3 contains 13 residues. CDR3 protein: CASSLQEGQPQHF. In nucleotides, the CDR3 is TGTGCCAGCAGCCTCCAAGAGGGTCAGCCCCAGCATTTT.

This chain joins TRBV4-2 and TRBJ2-1; 10 bases map to TRBD2. From germline, CDR1 is LGHNA and CDR2 YNFKEQ. This CDR3 has 16 amino acids. The V gene end was trimmed by 5 bases and the J gene end by 8 bases; junction bases not matched to a gene: 12. The CDR3 spells CASSGPTGTSVDEQFF. For the CDR3, the DNA is TGTGCCAGCAGCGGACCAACCGGGACTAGCGTTGATGAGCAGTTCTTC.

The chain is built from TRBV14 and TRBJ2-1; D is unresolved. Looked up from germline, CDR1 is SGHDN and CDR2 is FVKESK. CDR3 length: 14 residues. Trimming removed 0 bases at V and 3 bases at J, with 6 bases between. The CDR3 DNA reads TGTGCCAGCAGCCAAGAGCGGATCTACAATGAGCAGTTCTTC. Translation: CASSQERIYNEQFF. Filled out from reference TRBV14 and TRBJ2-1, the complete variable domain reads EAGVTQFPSHSVIEKGQTVTLRCDPISGHDNLYWYRRVMGKEIKFLLHFVKESKQDESGMPNNRFLAERTGGTYSTLKVQPAELEDSGVYFCASSQERIYNEQFFGPGTRLTVL.